Following are 4 T cell receptor beta chains from one sample sequenced in a study of blood T cell repertoires in COVID-19. This table comes from immunoSEQ multiplex PCR, and its TCRdb copy is limited to in-frame clones, with some not included. The sample holds about 310,000 clones; nearly 90% are singletons and the top ten take approximately 4.3%. The specimen was PBMCs or T cells enriched from blood (not recorded which). Receptor source: a woman under 30 with acute COVID-19.

This sequence joins TRBV28 and TRBJ1-1; D remains unclear. This CDR3 region has 10 residues. Germline V gives CDR1 MDHEN, CDR2 SYDVKM. The ends were cut back, 6 bases at V and 11 bases at J, with 10 bases in the middle. Here the CDR3 reads CASRMGRAFF. DNA for the CDR3: TGTGCCAGCAGAATGGGCCGGGCTTTCTTT.

J is TRBJ2-7 and V is TRBV18, with 8 positions matching TRBD1. V lost 1 base and J lost 2; bases outside the gene matches: 7. CDR3 length: 16 residues. CDR1 and CDR2 (germline): KGHSH, LQKENI. In DNA, the CDR3 is TGTGCCAGCTCACCACGGACAGGGTTGAATCCCTACGAGCAGTACTTC. This translates into CASSPRTGLNPYEQYF.

This clone was picked up one time. The chain links TRBV2 to TRBJ1-2, with TRBD1 matching over 9 bases. The CDR3 is 14 residues long. The V segment lost 6 bases and the J segment 3 bases; nucleotides outside the gene matches: 5. The germline V gene has CDR1 SNHLY and CDR2 FYNNEI. Written as DNA, the CDR3 is TGTGCCAGCAGCCGCCGGGACAGGGACTATGGCTACACCTTC. Its protein product is CASSRRDRDYGYTF.

The V and J genes are TRBV28 and TRBJ2-3, with TRBD2 identical over 11 bases. The CDR3 loop spans 15 amino acids. The V gene end was trimmed by 8 bases and the J gene end by 2 bases; junction bases not matched to a gene: 6. Germline CDR1 is MDHEN and CDR2 is SYDVKM. As DNA, the CDR3 is TGTGCCAGCTCACCGGGACTAGCGGACACAGATACGCAGTATTTT. As protein: CASSPGLADTDTQYF.